The 26 T cell receptor beta chains presented below share a single source sample, sequenced in a study of T cell responses to AZD1222 COVID-19 vaccine. Using immunoSEQ multiplex PCR, the repertoire was profiled, and TCRdb retains in-frame clones only, with some absent. This sample has about 68,000 clones, with roughly 88% found just once. Sequences were derived from peripheral blood, sampled on day 0 of AZD1222 vaccination. These receptors all stem from an adult in good health.

The chain uses TRBV4-3 and TRBJ1-5; D is possibly TRBD1 (5 bases). V shed 4 bases and J shed 2 bases, with 9 bases lying between them. The germline CDR1 and CDR2 sequences are LGHNA and YSLEER. The CDR3 is made up of 14 amino acids. CDR3 residues: CASSPSGGNQPQHF. CDR3 bases: TGCGCCAGCAGCCCTTCGGGGGGCAATCAGCCCCAGCATTTT.

This sequence joins TRBV7-3 and TRBJ1-5; no clear D gene. The CDR3 runs 15 residues. Between the trimmed V and J ends, which lost 2 bases and 0 bases, there was a span of 8 bases. Germline V CDR1 and CDR2: SGHTA, FQGTGA. In DNA, the CDR3 is TGTGCCAGCAGCTTATATGGTGATAGCAATCAGCCCCAGCATTTT. This translates into CASSLYGDSNQPQHF.

The chain is built from TRBV30 and TRBJ1-4, with D maybe TRBD1 (6 bases). The germline gives CDR1 GTSNPN, CDR2 SVGIG (reference sequence). Trimming left V 3 bases short and J 7 bases short, with 18 bases between. The CDR3 contains 15 residues. CDR3 amino acids: CAWSPPVGGFEKLFF. Here the CDR3 DNA reads TGTGCCTGGAGCCCCCCGGTAGGGGGGTTTGAAAAACTGTTTTTT.

The chain combines TRBV25-1 with TRBJ1-1; no reliable D call. The germline V and J ends were trimmed by 3 bases and 4 bases, with 6 bases remaining between them. Germline CDR1 and CDR2: MGHDK and SYGVNS. This CDR3 has 12 amino acids. The CDR3 bases are TGTGCCAGCAGTGATTTGGGCACTGAAGCTTTCTTT. Its protein is CASSDLGTEAFF.

The chain combines TRBV19 with TRBJ2-7; 9 bases line up with TRBD1. The CDR3 is 14 amino acids. Germline values: CDR1 LNHDA, CDR2 SQIVND (reference sequence). J gave up 3 bases and V 8 bases, and 8 bases lay outside the gene matches. DNA for the CDR3: TGTGCCAGTGCCCGGGGGACAGGGAACTACGAGCAGTACTTC. Amino acid sequence: CASARGTGNYEQYF. Variable domain in full (rest from reference TRBV19 and TRBJ2-7): DGGITQSPKYLFRKEGQNVTLSCEQNLNHDAMYWYRQDPGQGLRLIYYSQIVNDFQKGDIAEGYSVSREKKESFPLTVTSAQKNPTAFYLCASARGTGNYEQYFGPGTRLTVT.

There are a few counts of this clone. The chain has TRBV19 and TRBJ2-7, with D maybe TRBD2 (6 bases). The CDR3 is 15 residues long. Deletions cut 1 base from V and 2 bases from J, with 12 bases between. CDR1 and CDR2 (germline): LNHDA, SQIVND (reference sequence). CDR3 bases: TGTGCCAGTAGTATAGTCCAGGGAGGAACCTACGAGCAGTACTTC. It specifies CASSIVQGGTYEQYF.

The chain carries TRBV2 and TRBJ1-6; the D gene is possibly TRBD1 (5 bases). V shed 2 bases and J shed 7 bases, with 15 bases lying between them. CDR3 length equals 16 residues. Germline CDR1 is SNHLY and CDR2 is FYNNEI. The CDR3 reads CASSENGQGANSPLHF. As DNA, the CDR3 is TGTGCCAGCAGTGAAAATGGGCAGGGAGCAAATTCACCCCTCCACTTT.

The genes are TRBV3-1 (or the pseudogene TRBV3-2) and TRBJ1-2, with TRBD1 matching 9 bases. CDR1 LGHDT and CDR2 YNNKEL come from the germline V gene (reference sequence). The J segment lost 6 bases and the V segment lost 1 base, leaving 3 bases of the junction unmatched. CDR3 size: 14 residues. Here the CDR3 reads CASSQVDRGNGYTF. CDR3 nucleotide sequence: TGTGCCAGCAGCCAAGTAGACAGGGGGAATGGCTACACCTTC.

The chain has TRBV5-4 and TRBJ2-3; 9 bases are shared with TRBD2. The CDR3 runs to 16 residues. Trimming at V came to 3 bases and at J to 3 bases, leaving 8 bases not matched to a gene. Germline-derived CDR1 and CDR2 are SGHNT and YYREEE (reference sequence). The CDR3 DNA is TGTGCCAGCAGCTCGGGAAGAAGCGGGGGGACAGATACGCAGTATTTT. It encodes CASSSGRSGGTDTQYF.

The gene calls are TRBV7-6 and TRBJ2-7; the D gene is possibly TRBD1 (5 bases). The CDR3 is 14 residues long. Germline loops: CDR1 SGHVS, CDR2 FNYEAQ. Trimming shortened V by 4 bases and J by 6 bases, and 16 bases separated the two germline ends. The CDR3 nucleotides read TGTGCCAGCAGCTACCCCGACAGTAACAGCGAGCAGTACTTC. This encodes CASSYPDSNSEQYF.

This chain uses TRBV19 with TRBJ1-5, with TRBD1 matching over 12 bases. CDR1 is LNHDA, CDR2 SQIVND, per germline (reference sequence). V shed 10 bases, J shed 6 bases, and the junction held 7 bases outside the gene matches. CDR3 size: 14 residues. CDR3 sequence (DNA): TGTGCCACCGAAGGGACAGGGGGCTTTCAGCCCCAGCATTTT. Translation: CATEGTGGFQPQHF.

V is TRBV27 and J is TRBJ1-6, with a weak D call TRBD1 (5 bases). The V end lost 6 bases, the J end lost 9 bases, and 15 bases lay between the germline ends. The CDR3 is 14 residues long. Germline CDR1 reads MNHEY; CDR2 reads SMNVEV (reference sequence). CDR3 bases: TGTGCCAGCAGGGTCAGGGAGGGTATTTCACCCCTCCACTTT. Protein: CASRVREGISPLHF.

In this sample, this clone turned up once. This chain joins TRBV29-1 and TRBJ2-5; D gene uncertain. This CDR3 comprises 13 residues. Trimming pared 2 bases from V and 4 bases from J, leaving 11 bases between. Germline V CDR1 and CDR2: SQVTM, ANQGSEA. CDR3 region: CSVENIAAETQYF. The CDR3 coding sequence is TGCAGCGTTGAAAACATTGCAGCAGAGACCCAGTACTTC.

The chain employs TRBV15 and TRBJ1-4; 8 bases fit TRBD1. The CDR3 has 16 amino acids. In germline, CDR1 is LNHNV, CDR2 YYDKDF (reference sequence). J was trimmed by 2 bases and V by 5 bases; bases with no gene match: 7. CDR3 DNA sequence: TGTGCCACCAGCGGTTACCGGGACAGGACTAATGAAAAACTGTTTTTT. Translated: CATSGYRDRTNEKLFF.

The sample holds a few counts of this clone. The rearrangement links TRBV19 to TRBJ1-6, with 8 bases aligning to TRBD1. The germline V gene has CDR1 LNHDA and CDR2 SQIVND (reference sequence). V lost 6 bases and J lost 10; bases outside the gene matches: 8. The CDR3 runs 14 residues. CDR3 sequence: CASRKTGGRSPLHF. The CDR3 region has the DNA TGTGCCAGTAGGAAAACAGGGGGACGGTCACCCCTCCACTTT.

This clone was seen only once. V gene TRBV9 combines with J gene TRBJ2-2; TRBD1 might be the D (6 bases). The germline V and J ends were trimmed by 3 bases and 5 bases, with 8 bases remaining between them. The CDR3 spans 13 residues. Germline CDR1 reads SGDLS; CDR2 reads YYNGEE. In DNA, the CDR3 is TGTGCCAGCAGCGGAAGGGGGACCGGGGAGCTGTTTTTT. Translated: CASSGRGTGELFF.

The chain couples TRBV4-1 to TRBJ2-7; 7 bases match TRBD1. Germline values: CDR1 MGHRA, CDR2 YSYEKL. V was clipped by 4 bases and J by 0 bases; unmatched bases: 6. CDR3 length: 15 residues. CDR3 region: CASSPRGGDSYEQYF. CDR3 nucleotides: TGCGCCAGCAGCCCGCGAGGGGGCGACTCCTACGAGCAGTACTTC.

In this sample, this clone turned up once. V gene TRBV25-1 combines with J gene TRBJ1-2, with TRBD1 matching over 7 bases. In germline, CDR1 is MGHDK, CDR2 SYGVNS. V lost 1 base and J lost 4; bases outside the gene matches: 6. The CDR3 contains 15 residues. The CDR3 DNA is TGTGCCAGCAGTGAATCAGGGGGGATAAGCTATGGCTACACCTTC. Translating it yields CASSESGGISYGYTF.

V and J are TRBV5-4 and TRBJ2-4, with TRBD1 matching 7 bases. J lost 2 bases, V lost 4 bases, and 9 bases had no gene match. The CDR3 has 16 residues. The germline gives CDR1 SGHNT, CDR2 YYREEE (reference sequence). This CDR3 reads CASSRRGRLPKNIQYF. In nucleotides, the CDR3 is TGTGCCAGCAGCCGTAGGGGGCGTCTTCCCAAAAACATTCAGTACTTC.

Only one count was recorded for this clone. The V call is TRBV27, the J call TRBJ2-1; D unresolved. Germline V gives CDR1 MNHEY, CDR2 SMNVEV (reference sequence). This CDR3 region has 13 residues. Deletions cut 3 bases from V and 3 bases from J, with 6 bases between. The CDR3 sequence is CASSFRHYNEQFF. CDR3 coding DNA: TGTGCCAGCAGTTTCAGGCACTACAATGAGCAGTTCTTC.

V gene TRBV13 combines with J gene TRBJ1-1, with D possibly matching TRBD1 (5 bases). The germline V and J ends were trimmed by 2 bases and 5 bases, with 6 bases remaining between them. Germline CDR1 and CDR2: PRHDT and FYEKMQ (reference sequence). The CDR3 sequence is 12 residues long. CDR3 nucleotides: TGTGCCAGCAGCTTATCAGGGACTGAAGCTTTCTTT. It translates to CASSLSGTEAFF.

Turning to this clone: The same CDR3 is also encoded by other DNA sequences in this sample. The chain has TRBV7-9 and TRBJ1-2, with D maybe TRBD1 (5 bases). The germline V gene encodes CDR1 SEHNR and CDR2 FQNEAQ (reference sequence). The CDR3 runs to 12 residues. V lost 5 bases, J lost 5 bases, and 9 bases lay in between. The CDR3 DNA sequence: TGTGCCAGCAGCCCTACAGGTTATGGCTACACCTTC. Translated: CASSPTGYGYTF.

The chain's CDR3 is CASSYTKGASVITDTQYF. For the CDR3, the DNA is TGTGCCAGCAGTTACACCAAGGGGGCTAGCGTAATCACAGATACGCAGTATTTT. V usage is TRBV6-2 or TRBV6-3 and J usage is TRBJ2-3, with D maybe TRBD1 (7 bases). The CDR3 length is 18 residues. CDR1 MNHEY and CDR2 SVGEGT come from the germline V gene. V was trimmed by 2 bases and J by 2 bases, leaving 20 bases between them.

This chain connects TRBV10-3 to TRBJ1-5; tentative D call: TRBD1 (6 bases). Germline CDR1 is ENHRY and CDR2 is SYGVKD. This CDR3 region has 13 residues. V dropped 6 bases and J dropped 2 bases, with 8 bases sitting between them. The CDR3 bases are TGTGCCATCAGGGCAGGGGGCAATCAGCCCCAGCATTTT. Translated: CAIRAGGNQPQHF.

This sequence joins TRBV28 and TRBJ1-5; the D gene is possibly TRBD1 (5 bases). Germline V gene sequence: CDR1 MDHEN, CDR2 SYDVKM. Trimming removed 1 base at V and 6 bases at J, with 13 bases between. The CDR3 is 15 amino acids. The CDR3, as DNA: TGTGCCAGCAGTTTATCCGGGGGGATCGGTCAGCCCCAGCATTTT. This codes for CASSLSGGIGQPQHF.

This chain joins TRBV2 and TRBJ1-3; TRBD1 agrees at 8 bases. The length of the CDR3 is 14 residues. Trimming removed 6 bases from V and 5 bases from J; junction bases left unmatched: 6. Germline CDR1 reads SNHLY; CDR2 reads FYNNEI. The CDR3 bases are TGTGCCAGCAGCGAGGACAGGGACCGAAACACCATATATTTT. Encoded protein: CASSEDRDRNTIYF.